This T cell receptor (beta chain) was profiled in a study of blood T cell repertoires in COVID-19 (dated by TCRdb to the early 2020s). For the study in its entirety: Samples covering the acute and convalescent phases of COVID-19 were provided by collaborators in the United States, Italy and Spain. The material from the prospective study consisted of cDNA or gDNA derived from T cells, B-cell-depleted T cells, or PBMCs. Subjects who had been exposed to COVID-19, were actively infected with it, or had recovered from it provided the deeply sampled blood TCRbeta repertoires that made up the dataset. The repertoires were released in a freely available public database intended as a resource for research on the immune response to SARS-CoV-2. The samples were drawn from two sources: the first 160 participants of the ongoing ImmuneRACE study, and 1,254 subjects contributed by 6 global collaborators. The sample metadata nearly always contained a de-identified subject ID, COVID-19 status, age in years and sex. HLA class I and class II types, where available, came from metadata supplied by the sample provider rather than from assay-based typing.

Each collaborating institution followed its own protocols to collect whole blood in K2EDTA tubes. For TCRbeta analysis, collaborators shipped samples as frozen whole blood, isolated PBMCs, or DNA extracted from either of those sample types. Comments on this clone: The antigen it binds to is not known. Base qualities are missing; no much larger clone stands one base away.

The germline V gene (reference sequence) sets CDR1 to LNHDA and CDR2 to SQIVND. The CDR3 has 15 amino acids, counting the end cysteine and phenylalanine. Of the read, only the CDR3 DNA is kept; its 45 bases are in frame from base 1. V is pruned by 0 bases and J by 15 bases, leaving 12 bases of the junction without a gene match. Results the study describes overall, beyond this receptor: The amount of clinical and demographic metadata varied by source and participant and was provided uncurated.

The immunoSEQ Assay, a bias-controlled multiplex PCR, was used to amplify TCRbeta CDR3 regions from genomic DNA. As for the authors' bioinformatics: Within the assay, amplification of reference gene primers was used to estimate how many nucleated cells each sample contained. To quantify the absolute abundance of each unique TCRbeta CDR3 rearrangement, sequence reads were collapsed and filtered. For each sample, productive Simpson clonality was calculated as the square root of Simpson's diversity index over productive rearrangements. This immuneACCESS table, as held by TCRdb, lists in-frame sequences with V and J called but not all clones. Of the missing ones, under half trace to an unresolved V gene in checked studies; the others have no known cause. The V and J calls and clone size are taken from that table; D and trimming were inferred from the DNA. The sample table lists approximately 99,000 clones, approximately 87% of them with a count of one. About 20% of the sample is held by the ten biggest clonotypes.

The origin of this receptor is a human donor in a cohort sampled during active COVID-19. Sequenced input: peripheral blood. The chain was built from TRBV19 and TRBJ2-1; 9 middle bases align to TRBD2. The DNA sequence follows: TGTGCCAGTAGTATAGATAGGCTAGCGGGAAGGACGAGGTTCTTC. Its protein product is CASSIDRLAGRTRFF.